These T cell receptor beta chains were read from a single sample in a study of blood T cell repertoires in COVID-19. TCRdb keeps only in-frame clones here, not all; method: immunoSEQ multiplex PCR. This sample has about 150,000 clones, with roughly 82% found just once. Sample: peripheral blood. Receptors were obtained from a woman aged 45-65 years in a cohort sampled during active or convalescent COVID-19. CDR3s include the opening cysteine and the closing phenylalanine or tryptophan. Fields, in order: V gene, D gene, J gene, clone size, CDR3 protein, CDR3 DNA. The D gene is left open where the match is weak. The listing skips clone size in some rows; elsewhere it reads once, few, many or a size class.

V gene: TRBV7-2; D gene: .; J gene: TRBJ2-2; clone size: .; CDR3 protein: CASSLERVINTGELFF; CDR3 DNA: TGTGCCAGCAGCTTAGAGCGGGTCATAAACACCGGGGAGCTGTTTTTT
V gene: TRBV29-1; D gene: .; J gene: TRBJ2-1; clone size: .; CDR3 protein: CSVEGLQNSYNEQFF; CDR3 DNA: TGCAGCGTTGAGGGACTCCAAAATTCCTACAATGAGCAGTTCTTC
V gene: TRBV7-3; D gene: .; J gene: TRBJ1-6; clone size: once; CDR3 protein: CASSLNSVYNSPLHF; CDR3 DNA: TGTGCCAGCAGCTTAAATTCGGTCTATAATTCACCCCTCCACTTT
V gene: TRBV7-3; D gene: TRBD1; J gene: TRBJ2-2; clone size: .; CDR3 protein: CASRQGAPGGELFF; CDR3 DNA: TGTGCCAGCAGGCAGGGGGCGCCTGGCGGGGAGCTGTTTTTT
V gene: TRBV3-1/TRBV3-2; D gene: TRBD1; J gene: TRBJ1-1; clone size: once; CDR3 protein: CASSQGQGNTEAFF; CDR3 DNA: TGTGCCAGCAGCCAAGGACAGGGTAACACTGAAGCTTTCTTT
V gene: TRBV5-1; D gene: TRBD1; J gene: TRBJ1-2; clone size: .; CDR3 protein: CASSRGARGPNYGYTF; CDR3 DNA: TGCGCCAGCAGCCGGGGGGCCAGGGGGCCTAACTATGGCTACACCTTC
V gene: TRBV29-1; D gene: .; J gene: TRBJ1-1; clone size: .; CDR3 protein: CSVVVPGVNTEAFF; CDR3 DNA: TGCAGCGTTGTTGTCCCCGGGGTGAACACTGAAGCTTTCTTT
V gene: TRBV5-1; D gene: .; J gene: TRBJ1-1; clone size: once; CDR3 protein: CASSLEGGGTEAFF; CDR3 DNA: TGCGCCAGCAGCTTGGAGGGCGGGGGGACTGAAGCTTTCTTT
V gene: TRBV6-1; D gene: .; J gene: TRBJ2-7; clone size: .; CDR3 protein: CASRGGVGAYEQYF; CDR3 DNA: TGTGCCAGCAGGGGGGGAGTGGGGGCCTACGAGCAGTACTTC
V gene: TRBV7-8; D gene: TRBD2; J gene: TRBJ2-5; clone size: .; CDR3 protein: CASSLAWLAGALSQETQYF; CDR3 DNA: TGTGCCAGCAGCTTAGCGTGGCTAGCGGGGGCCCTCTCGCAAGAGACCCAGTACTTC
V gene: TRBV5-1; D gene: TRBD1; J gene: TRBJ1-5; clone size: few; CDR3 protein: CASSRTGVEQPQHF; CDR3 DNA: TGCGCCAGCAGCCGGACAGGGGTTGAACAGCCCCAGCATTTT
V gene: TRBV7-3; D gene: .; J gene: TRBJ1-1; clone size: .; CDR3 protein: CASSLRQGGEAFF; CDR3 DNA: TGTGCCAGCAGCTTAAGGCAGGGAGGTGAAGCTTTCTTT
V gene: TRBV5-1; D gene: .; J gene: TRBJ2-7; clone size: .; CDR3 protein: CASSLVGGSYEQYF; CDR3 DNA: TGCGCCAGCAGCTTGGTGGGGGGCTCCTACGAGCAGTACTTC
V gene: TRBV2; D gene: .; J gene: TRBJ2-7; clone size: few; CDR3 protein: CASSEKVYSYEQYF; CDR3 DNA: TGTGCCAGCAGTGAAAAAGTCTACTCCTACGAGCAGTACTTC
V gene: TRBV19; D gene: .; J gene: TRBJ1-2; clone size: .; CDR3 protein: CASSAQLNYGYTF; CDR3 DNA: TGTGCCAGTAGTGCACAGCTTAACTATGGCTACACCTTC
V gene: TRBV7-6; D gene: .; J gene: TRBJ1-1; clone size: .; CDR3 protein: CASSPGSRTEAFF; CDR3 DNA: TGTGCCAGCAGCCCCGGGTCCCGAACTGAAGCTTTCTTT
V gene: TRBV29-1; D gene: .; J gene: TRBJ1-5; clone size: .; CDR3 protein: CSALVRGLGEPQHF; CDR3 DNA: TGCAGCGCCCTTGTAAGGGGTCTGGGTGAGCCCCAGCATTTT
V gene: TRBV18; D gene: .; J gene: TRBJ2-7; clone size: .; CDR3 protein: CASSPVLYEQYF; CDR3 DNA: TGTGCCAGCTCACCAGTTCTCTACGAGCAGTACTTC
V gene: TRBV2; D gene: TRBD1; J gene: TRBJ1-6; clone size: .; CDR3 protein: CASSKETGGNNSPLHF; CDR3 DNA: TGTGCCAGCAGTAAGGAGACAGGGGGAAATAATTCACCCCTCCACTTT
V gene: TRBV3-1/TRBV3-2; D gene: TRBD2; J gene: TRBJ2-1; clone size: .; CDR3 protein: CASSQMAGGDNEQFF; CDR3 DNA: TGTGCCAGCAGCCAAATGGCGGGGGGGGACAATGAGCAGTTCTTC
V gene: TRBV13; D gene: TRBD1; J gene: TRBJ1-2; clone size: .; CDR3 protein: CASTGDRSYGYTF; CDR3 DNA: TGTGCCAGCACCGGGGACAGAAGCTATGGCTACACCTTC
V gene: TRBV19; D gene: TRBD1; J gene: TRBJ1-2; clone size: .; CDR3 protein: CASSINTGAYYGYTF; CDR3 DNA: TGTGCCAGTAGTATAAATACAGGGGCGTACTATGGCTACACCTTC
V gene: TRBV7-3; D gene: .; J gene: TRBJ2-7; clone size: .; CDR3 protein: CASSPGLAAGEQYF; CDR3 DNA: TGTGCCAGCAGCCCCGGGCTAGCCGCAGGCGAGCAGTACTTC
V gene: TRBV5-4; D gene: .; J gene: TRBJ1-1; clone size: .; CDR3 protein: CASSLGGGAMNTEAFF; CDR3 DNA: TGTGCCAGCAGCTTGGGTGGCGGGGCTATGAACACTGAAGCTTTCTTT
V gene: TRBV7-9; D gene: TRBD1; J gene: TRBJ2-3; clone size: .; CDR3 protein: CASSKDRGGLYF; CDR3 DNA: TGTGCCAGCAGCAAGGACAGGGGCGGTCTGTATTTT
V gene: TRBV27; D gene: .; J gene: TRBJ1-6; clone size: .; CDR3 protein: CASSDSGTHHFLHF; CDR3 DNA: TGTGCCAGCAGCGATTCCGGGACACACCACTTTCTCCACTTT
V gene: TRBV19; D gene: .; J gene: TRBJ1-3; clone size: .; CDR3 protein: CASSIDSPMSERNTIYF; CDR3 DNA: TGTGCCAGTAGTATTGATAGTCCCATGAGCGAGCGAAACACCATATATTTT
V gene: TRBV10-3; D gene: .; J gene: TRBJ2-1; clone size: .; CDR3 protein: CAISEGGNEQFF; CDR3 DNA: TGTGCCATCAGTGAGGGGGGGAATGAGCAGTTCTTC
V gene: TRBV5-8; D gene: .; J gene: TRBJ2-1; clone size: .; CDR3 protein: CASSLVRNEQFF; CDR3 DNA: TGTGCCAGCAGCTTGGTTCGCAATGAGCAGTTCTTC
V gene: TRBV29-1; D gene: .; J gene: TRBJ1-2; clone size: .; CDR3 protein: CSVAGSSGYTF; CDR3 DNA: TGCAGCGTTGCAGGGTCGAGTGGCTACACCTTC
V gene: TRBV19; D gene: .; J gene: TRBJ2-2; clone size: .; CDR3 protein: CASSTAGDTGELFF; CDR3 DNA: TGTGCCAGTAGTACGGCCGGGGACACCGGGGAGCTGTTTTTT
V gene: TRBV6-5; D gene: .; J gene: TRBJ1-3; clone size: .; CDR3 protein: CASSYSTASGNTIYF; CDR3 DNA: TGTGCCAGCAGTTACTCCACAGCTTCTGGAAACACCATATATTTT
V gene: TRBV12-5; D gene: .; J gene: TRBJ1-6; clone size: many; CDR3 protein: CASGPRGNSPLHF; CDR3 DNA: TGTGCTAGTGGGCCCCGGGGGAATTCACCCCTCCACTTT
V gene: TRBV6-2/TRBV6-3; D gene: TRBD1; J gene: TRBJ1-2; clone size: .; CDR3 protein: CASSFFGQAYGYTF; CDR3 DNA: TGTGCCAGCAGTTTTTTCGGACAGGCCTATGGCTACACCTTC
V gene: TRBV7-9; D gene: .; J gene: TRBJ2-6; clone size: .; CDR3 protein: CASSLSASGANVLTF; CDR3 DNA: TGTGCCAGCAGCTTAAGCGCCTCTGGGGCCAACGTCCTGACTTTC
V gene: TRBV4-1; D gene: TRBD1; J gene: TRBJ1-4; clone size: few; CDR3 protein: CASSQGDRGKLFF; CDR3 DNA: TGCGCCAGCAGCCAGGGTGACAGGGGAAAACTGTTTTTT
V gene: TRBV13; D gene: .; J gene: TRBJ2-2; clone size: once; CDR3 protein: CASSPPGVDTGELFF; CDR3 DNA: TGTGCCAGCAGCCCCCCCGGGGTGGACACCGGGGAGCTGTTTTTT
V gene: TRBV12-5; D gene: .; J gene: TRBJ1-1; clone size: .; CDR3 protein: CASGLYWVQKNTEAFF; CDR3 DNA: TGTGCTAGTGGTTTGTATTGGGTACAGAAGAACACTGAAGCTTTCTTT
V gene: TRBV5-1; D gene: TRBD2; J gene: TRBJ2-6; clone size: .; CDR3 protein: CASERGGSGANVLTF; CDR3 DNA: TGCGCCAGCGAGCGGGGGGGCTCTGGGGCCAACGTCCTGACTTTC
V gene: TRBV12-3/TRBV12-4; D gene: .; J gene: TRBJ1-1; clone size: few; CDR3 protein: CASSLRQNTEAFF; CDR3 DNA: TGTGCCAGCAGTCTCCGACAGAACACTGAAGCTTTCTTT
V gene: TRBV5-4; D gene: TRBD1; J gene: TRBJ1-3; clone size: .; CDR3 protein: CASSLTGQPGTIYF; CDR3 DNA: TGTGCCAGCAGCCTGACAGGGCAACCAGGCACCATATATTTT
V gene: TRBV3-1/TRBV3-2; D gene: .; J gene: TRBJ2-7; clone size: .; CDR3 protein: CASSQDRGPFYEQYF; CDR3 DNA: TGTGCCAGCAGCCAAGACAGGGGACCCTTCTACGAGCAGTACTTC
V gene: TRBV6-2/TRBV6-3; D gene: .; J gene: TRBJ2-7; clone size: .; CDR3 protein: CASSYSPTSYEQYF; CDR3 DNA: TGTGCCAGCAGTTACTCCCCCACTAGCTACGAGCAGTACTTC
V gene: TRBV9; D gene: TRBD2; J gene: TRBJ2-5; clone size: .; CDR3 protein: CASSPGGLAPKETQYF; CDR3 DNA: TGTGCCAGCAGCCCAGGGGGACTAGCGCCTAAAGAGACCCAGTACTTC
V gene: TRBV12-5; D gene: .; J gene: TRBJ1-5; clone size: few; CDR3 protein: CASGPDSANQPQHF; CDR3 DNA: TGTGCTAGTGGTCCAGACAGTGCCAATCAGCCCCAGCATTTT
V gene: TRBV12-5; D gene: TRBD1; J gene: TRBJ1-4; clone size: .; CDR3 protein: CASGRDRGLFF; CDR3 DNA: TGTGCTAGTGGAAGGGACAGGGGGTTATTTTTT
V gene: TRBV4-3; D gene: TRBD1; J gene: TRBJ1-2; clone size: .; CDR3 protein: CASSQGDSDGGYTF; CDR3 DNA: TGCGCCAGCAGCCAAGGGGACAGTGATGGCGGCTACACCTTC
V gene: TRBV6-5; D gene: TRBD1; J gene: TRBJ1-2; clone size: few; CDR3 protein: CASSQTGGGYTF; CDR3 DNA: TGTGCCAGCAGTCAGACAGGGGGCGGCTACACCTTC
V gene: TRBV4-2; D gene: .; J gene: TRBJ1-1; clone size: once; CDR3 protein: CASSHRQERNTEAFF; CDR3 DNA: TGTGCCAGCAGCCACCGACAGGAAAGGAACACTGAAGCTTTCTTT
V gene: TRBV25-1; D gene: .; J gene: TRBJ2-3; clone size: few; CDR3 protein: CASSVLDETDTQYF; CDR3 DNA: TGTGCCAGCAGTGTCCTAGATGAAACAGATACGCAGTATTTT